Shown below are 16 T cell receptor beta chains from a single sample sequenced in a study of PD-L1 blockade in urothelial cancer (dated by TCRdb to about 2017). Libraries were built with the immunoSEQ multiplex PCR assay. Drawn from immuneACCESS, this table holds only the in-frame rearrangements with V and J called that TCRdb kept. Clones are partly lost; checked studies trace under half to an unresolved V gene and leave the rest unexplained. The sample yields some 50,000 clones; around 85% were counted once. Of the sample, 1.5% to 2% is held by the ten largest clones. The sample's time point label, decoded: peripheral blood 6 weeks after treatment start. The material sequenced was PBMCs, taken around atezolizumab (anti-PD-L1) treatment. The source is a man aged 50 to 60 with urothelial cancer.

This chain joins TRBV5-1 and TRBJ1-6; D ambiguous. Germline V CDR1 and CDR2: SGHRS, YFSETQ. The CDR3 spans 14 residues. Deletions cut 3 bases from V and 5 bases from J, with 9 bases between. CDR3 nucleotides: TGCGCCAGCAGCTCGGACGGGGATAATTCACCCCTCCACTTT. It translates to CASSSDGDNSPLHF.

The rearrangement uses TRBV5-4 and TRBJ2-6, with 8 bases lining up with TRBD2. J gave up 0 bases and V 2 bases, and 4 bases lay outside the gene matches. The CDR3 loop spans 17 amino acids. Germline CDR1 SGHNT, CDR2 YYREEE (reference sequence). CDR3 region: CASSLPGLVSGANVLTF. Here the CDR3 DNA reads TGTGCCAGCAGCTTACCGGGACTAGTCTCTGGGGCCAACGTCCTGACTTTC.

The chain joins TRBV19 to TRBJ2-6; D remains unclear. Germline V CDR1 and CDR2: LNHDA, SQIVND (reference sequence). This CDR3 has 15 residues. Trimming shortened V by 7 bases and J by 0 bases, and 10 bases separated the two germline ends. The CDR3 is CASIPRSSGANVLTF. The DNA of the CDR3 is TGTGCCAGTATCCCCCGGAGCTCTGGGGCCAACGTCCTGACTTTC.

This sequence joins TRBV29-1 and TRBJ2-1; 9 nucleotides match TRBD2. The CDR3 runs to 15 residues. The J segment lost 9 bases and the V segment lost 4 bases, leaving 13 bases of the junction unmatched. Germline CDR1 reads SQVTM; CDR2 reads ANQGSEA. The CDR3 bases are TGCAGCGTTGCTAGAGGTGGTAGCGGGGGTGGTGAGCAGTTCTTC. Translating it yields CSVARGGSGGGEQFF.

This sequence joins TRBV29-1 and TRBJ1-2; D call uncertain. Trimming left V 4 bases short and J 4 bases short, with 10 bases between. The CDR3 contains 12 residues. In germline, CDR1 is SQVTM, CDR2 ANQGSEA. CDR3 sequence: CSVGGQSYGYTF. CDR3 DNA: TGCAGCGTTGGAGGTCAGTCCTATGGCTACACCTTC.

This clone was detected once. V gene TRBV5-1 combines with J gene TRBJ2-7; 7 positions agree with TRBD1. The CDR3 consists of 13 residues. The ends lost 4 bases at V and 2 bases at J; junction bases unmatched: 3. CDR1 and CDR2 from the germline V gene are SGHRS and YFSETQ. The CDR3 DNA reads TGCGCCAGCAGCGGGGGACAGCCCTACGAGCAGTACTTC. The encoded protein is CASSGGQPYEQYF.

The chain is built from TRBV27 and TRBJ2-1; 7 bases are shared with TRBD2. The CDR3 runs 16 residues. CDR1 is MNHEY and CDR2 is SMNVEV in the germline V gene (reference sequence). Losses at the gene ends were 5 bases for V and 8 bases for J; bases not matched to a gene: 15. CDR3 bases: TGTGCCAGCAGTATAACGACTAGCCGGGGGATCCATGAGCAGTTCTTC. It encodes CASSITTSRGIHEQFF.

This rearrangement joins TRBV7-9 to TRBJ2-3; TRBD2 aligns across 10 bases. The CDR3 consists of 15 residues. CDR1 and CDR2 (germline): SEHNR, FQNEAQ (reference sequence). The chain's CDR3 is CLSQRGGLSTDTQYF. The CDR3 DNA is TGTTTATCGCAGCGGGGGGGACTGAGCACAGATACGCAGTATTTT. Filled out from reference TRBV7-9 and TRBJ2-3, the complete variable domain reads DTGVSQNPRHKITKRGQNVTFRCDPISEHNRLYWYRQTLGQGPEFLTYFQNEAQLEKSRLLSDRFSAERPKGSFSTLEIQRTEQGDSAMYLCLSQRGGLSTDTQYFGPGTRLTVL.

V usage is TRBV7-8 and J usage is TRBJ1-1; unclear D gene. V was clipped by 5 bases and J by 1 base, with 14 bases between them. In germline, CDR1 is SGHVS, CDR2 FQNEAQ. This CDR3 is built from 15 residues. DNA for the CDR3: TGTGCCAGCAGCCCCACCTTCGGGGAGAACACTGAAGCTTTCTTT. Translating gives CASSPTFGENTEAFF.

The table lists this clone with a few counts. The chain is built from TRBV27 and TRBJ2-1, with 14 bases fitting TRBD2. Germline V gene data show CDR1 as MNHEY and CDR2 as SMNVEV (reference sequence). The CDR3 extends over 18 amino acids. The V and J ends lost 5 bases and 5 bases, in that order; junction bases with no gene match: 11. As DNA, the CDR3 is TGTGCCAGCAGTCCGAACCTAGGACTAGCGGGAGGACACAATGAGCAGTTCTTC. It encodes CASSPNLGLAGGHNEQFF.

This sequence joins TRBV29-1 and TRBJ2-5; D possibly corresponds to TRBD2 (7 bases). The CDR3 covers 13 residues. In germline, CDR1 is SQVTM, CDR2 ANQGSEA. V shed 7 bases and J shed 2 bases, with 14 bases lying between them. The CDR3 DNA reads TGCAGCGGCCGCGGGGGCAAGCAAGAGACCCAGTACTTC. It codes for CSGRGGKQETQYF.

This clone was found a few times. The V call is TRBV5-4, the J call TRBJ1-2; 8 bases match TRBD1. The CDR3 has 15 amino acids. Germline CDR1 is SGHNT and CDR2 is YYREEE (reference sequence). The junction had 9 bases not matched to a gene; V was cut back by 0 bases and J by 8 bases. The chain's CDR3 is CASSLANRGVEGYTF. The CDR3 DNA is TGTGCCAGCAGCTTGGCCAACAGGGGGGTGGAGGGCTACACCTTC. Variable domain in full (rest from reference TRBV5-4 and TRBJ1-2): ETGVTQSPTHLIKTRGQQVTLRCSSQSGHNTVSWYQQALGQGPQFIFQYYREEENGRGNFPPRFSGLQFPNYSSELNVNALELDDSALYLCASSLANRGVEGYTFGSGTRLTVV.

This rearrangement joins TRBV14 to TRBJ2-7; the D gene is possibly TRBD2 (6 bases). V dropped 5 bases and J dropped 4 bases, with 9 bases sitting between them. The CDR3 has 12 residues. Germline V gives CDR1 SGHDN, CDR2 FVKESK. The CDR3 loop reads CASSETRYEQYF. DNA of the CDR3: TGTGCCAGCAGCGAGACTAGATACGAGCAGTACTTC.

This rearrangement joins TRBV14 to TRBJ2-3; D is possibly TRBD2 (5 bases). CDR1 is SGHDN, CDR2 FVKESK, per germline. The CDR3 contains 15 residues. Between the trimmed V and J ends, which lost 2 bases and 1 base, there was a span of 10 bases. CDR3 DNA: TGTGCCAGCAGCCAATACACCGGGGGCACAGATACGCAGTATTTT. Translating gives CASSQYTGGTDTQYF. Supplemented by reference TRBV14 and TRBJ2-3, the full variable domain reads EAGVTQFPSHSVIEKGQTVTLRCDPISGHDNLYWYRRVMGKEIKFLLHFVKESKQDESGMPNNRFLAERTGGTYSTLKVQPAELEDSGVYFCASSQYTGGTDTQYFGPGTRLTVL.

The V call is TRBV6-5, the J call TRBJ1-2; no clear D. CDR1 and CDR2 from the germline V gene are MNHEY and SVGAGI. This CDR3 contains 11 residues. CDR3 protein: CTAGGNYGYTF. CDR3 DNA: TGTACGGCTGGCGGAAACTATGGCTACACCTTC.

The chain joins TRBV14 to TRBJ2-7; possibly TRBD2 for D (5 bases). Germline CDR1 SGHDN, CDR2 FVKESK. V gave up 1 base and J gave up 0 bases, with 7 bases separating them. The CDR3 is 14 residues long. Written as DNA, the CDR3 is TGTGCCAGCAGCCAAGGACTAAGCTCCTACGAGCAGTACTTC. Amino acids: CASSQGLSSYEQYF.